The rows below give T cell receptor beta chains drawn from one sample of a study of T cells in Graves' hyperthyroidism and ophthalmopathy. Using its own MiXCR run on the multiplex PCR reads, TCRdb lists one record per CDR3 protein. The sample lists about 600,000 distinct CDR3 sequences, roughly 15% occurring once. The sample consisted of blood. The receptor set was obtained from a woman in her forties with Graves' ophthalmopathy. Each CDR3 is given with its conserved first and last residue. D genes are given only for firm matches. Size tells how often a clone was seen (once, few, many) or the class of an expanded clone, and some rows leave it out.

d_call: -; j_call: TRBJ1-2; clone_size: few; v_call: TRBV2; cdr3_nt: TGTGCCAGCAGTTCGCAGGGCCCTAACTATGGCTACACCTTC; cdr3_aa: CASSSQGPNYGYTF
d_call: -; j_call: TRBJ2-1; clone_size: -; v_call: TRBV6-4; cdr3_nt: TGTGCCAGCAGTGCGGGGATTAATGAGCAGTTCTTC; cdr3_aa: CASSAGINEQFF
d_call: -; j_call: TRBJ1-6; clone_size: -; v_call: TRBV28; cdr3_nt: TGTGCCAGCCGCGCGGGACTGTCGAATTCACCCCTCCACTTT; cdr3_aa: CASRAGLSNSPLHF
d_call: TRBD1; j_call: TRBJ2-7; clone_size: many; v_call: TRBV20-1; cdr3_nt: TGCAGTGCCACTCCCCGGACAGGGTCTGGGTACGAGCAGTACTTC; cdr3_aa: CSATPRTGSGYEQYF
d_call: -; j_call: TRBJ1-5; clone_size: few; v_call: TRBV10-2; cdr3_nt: TGCGCCAGCAGTGAGTCGCTAGTCGCCTCTAAACATTTT; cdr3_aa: CASSESLVASKHF
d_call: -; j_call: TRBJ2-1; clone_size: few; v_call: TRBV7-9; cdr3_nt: TGTGCCACACTGAAGGGGGGAGTTAATGAGCAGTTCTTC; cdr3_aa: CATLKGGVNEQFF
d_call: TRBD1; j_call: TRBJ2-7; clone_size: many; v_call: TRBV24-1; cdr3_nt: TGTGCCACCAGTGATTCAGGGACAGGCGGGTACGAGCAGTACTTC; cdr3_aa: CATSDSGTGGYEQYF
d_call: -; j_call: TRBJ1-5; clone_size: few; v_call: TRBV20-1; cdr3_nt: TGCAGTGCTAGAGAAACCGGACAGCGCAATCAGCCCCAGCATTTT; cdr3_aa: CSARETGQRNQPQHF
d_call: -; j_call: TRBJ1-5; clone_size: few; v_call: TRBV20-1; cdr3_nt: TGCAGTGCTAGAGTCACGTACGGACAGCCCCAGCATTTT; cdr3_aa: CSARVTYGQPQHF
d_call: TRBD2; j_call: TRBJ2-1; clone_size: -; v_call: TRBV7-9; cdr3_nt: TGTGCCAGCAGCCCCCGGACTAGCGGGATCTTCTACAATGAGCAGTTCTTC; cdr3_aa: CASSPRTSGIFYNEQFF
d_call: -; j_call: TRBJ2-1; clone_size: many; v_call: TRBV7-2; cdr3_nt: TGTGCCAGCAGCTTCCGACCATTCTCCTACAATGAGCAGTTCTTC; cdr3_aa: CASSFRPFSYNEQFF
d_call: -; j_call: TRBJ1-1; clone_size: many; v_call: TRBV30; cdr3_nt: TGTGCCTGGAGTTCCCGGGGGGACACTGAAGCTTTCTTT; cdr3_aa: CAWSSRGDTEAFF
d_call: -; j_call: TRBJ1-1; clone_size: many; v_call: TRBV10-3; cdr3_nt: TGTGCCATCAGTGATAATAGACAGATGAACACTGAAGCTTTCTTT; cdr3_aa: CAISDNRQMNTEAFF
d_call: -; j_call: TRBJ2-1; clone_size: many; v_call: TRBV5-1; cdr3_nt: TGCGCCAGCAACAATCCAACCCGCCGGGACACTAACAATGAGCAGTTCTTC; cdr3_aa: CASNNPTRRDTNNEQFF
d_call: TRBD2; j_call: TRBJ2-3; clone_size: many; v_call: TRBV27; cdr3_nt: TGTGCCAGCAGTTCGCGGGGGGGCGGCACAGATACGCAGTATTTT; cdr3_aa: CASSSRGGGTDTQYF
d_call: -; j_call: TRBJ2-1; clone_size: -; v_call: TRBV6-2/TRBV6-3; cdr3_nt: TGTGCCAGCAGTGTCACGTTCCCGGGCGCGTCTAGTGAGCAGTTCTTC; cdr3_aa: CASSVTFPGASSEQFF
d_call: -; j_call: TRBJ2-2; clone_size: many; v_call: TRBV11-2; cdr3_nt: TGTGCCAGCAGCCCGAGGACAGTTGGGGAGCTGTTTTTT; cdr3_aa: CASSPRTVGELFF
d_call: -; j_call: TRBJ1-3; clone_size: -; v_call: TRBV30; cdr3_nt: TGTGCCTGGAGTTCCTGGACTGACTGGACCATATATTTT; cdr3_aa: CAWSSWTDWTIYF
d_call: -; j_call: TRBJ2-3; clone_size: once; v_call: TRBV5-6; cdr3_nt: TGTGCCAGCAGCTTGGCCAGGGGTAGCGGATTTAGCACAGATACGCAGTATTTT; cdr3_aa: CASSLARGSGFSTDTQYF